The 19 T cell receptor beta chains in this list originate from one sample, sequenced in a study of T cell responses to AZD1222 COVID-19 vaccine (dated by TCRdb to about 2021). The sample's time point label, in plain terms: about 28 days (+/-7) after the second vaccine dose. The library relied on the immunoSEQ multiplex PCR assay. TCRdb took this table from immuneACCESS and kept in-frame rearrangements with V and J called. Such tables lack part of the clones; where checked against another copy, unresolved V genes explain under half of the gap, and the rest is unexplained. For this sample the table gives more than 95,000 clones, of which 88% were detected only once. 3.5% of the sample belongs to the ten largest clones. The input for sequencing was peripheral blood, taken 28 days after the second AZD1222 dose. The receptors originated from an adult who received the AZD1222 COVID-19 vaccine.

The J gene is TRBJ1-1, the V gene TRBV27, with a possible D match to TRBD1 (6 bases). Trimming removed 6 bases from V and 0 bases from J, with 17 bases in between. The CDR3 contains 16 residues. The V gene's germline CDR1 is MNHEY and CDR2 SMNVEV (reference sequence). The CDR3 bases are TGTGCCAGCAGGCTACAACAGGGAACGATGAACACTGAAGCTTTCTTT. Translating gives CASRLQQGTMNTEAFF.

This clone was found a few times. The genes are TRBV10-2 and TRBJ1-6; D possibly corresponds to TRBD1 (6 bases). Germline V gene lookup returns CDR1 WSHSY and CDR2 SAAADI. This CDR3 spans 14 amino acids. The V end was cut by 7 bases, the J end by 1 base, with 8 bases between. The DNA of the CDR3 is TGCGCCAGCAAGCAGGGGTCCTATAATTCACCCCTCCACTTT. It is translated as CASKQGSYNSPLHF.

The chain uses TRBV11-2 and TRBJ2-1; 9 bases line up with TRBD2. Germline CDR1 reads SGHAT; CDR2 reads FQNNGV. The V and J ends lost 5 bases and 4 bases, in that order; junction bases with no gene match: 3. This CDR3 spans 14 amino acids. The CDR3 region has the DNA TGTGCCAGCAGCCGACTAGCGGATTACAATGAGCAGTTCTTC. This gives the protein CASSRLADYNEQFF.

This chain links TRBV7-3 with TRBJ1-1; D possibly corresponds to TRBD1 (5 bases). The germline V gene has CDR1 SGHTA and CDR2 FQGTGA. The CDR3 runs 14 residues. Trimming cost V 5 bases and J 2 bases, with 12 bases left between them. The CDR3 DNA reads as TGTGCCAGCAGCCCGTGGGGCGGAAACACTGAAGCTTTCTTT. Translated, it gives CASSPWGGNTEAFF.

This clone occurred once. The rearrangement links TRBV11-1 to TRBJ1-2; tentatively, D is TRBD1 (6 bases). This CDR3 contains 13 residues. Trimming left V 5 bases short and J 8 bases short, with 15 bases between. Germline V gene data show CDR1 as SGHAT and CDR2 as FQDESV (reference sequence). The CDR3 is CASSRTDEGGYTF. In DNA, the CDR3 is TGTGCCAGCAGCCGGACAGATGAGGGAGGCTACACCTTC.

The CDR3 nucleotides are TGTGCCAGCAGCTTAGCTAACACCCACGAGCAGTACTTC. Its translation: CASSLANTHEQYF. J is TRBJ2-7 and V is TRBV7-2; D not resolved. Germline values: CDR1 SGHTA, CDR2 FQGNSA. CDR3 length: 13 residues. The V end lost 0 bases, the J end lost 5 bases, and 8 bases lay between the germline ends.

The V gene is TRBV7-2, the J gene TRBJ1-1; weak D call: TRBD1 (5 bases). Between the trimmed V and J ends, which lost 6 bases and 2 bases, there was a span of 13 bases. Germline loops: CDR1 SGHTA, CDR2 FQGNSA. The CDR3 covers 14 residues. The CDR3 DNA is TGTGCCAGCAGTTGGGGACGGTTTAACACTGAAGCTTTCTTT. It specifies CASSWGRFNTEAFF.

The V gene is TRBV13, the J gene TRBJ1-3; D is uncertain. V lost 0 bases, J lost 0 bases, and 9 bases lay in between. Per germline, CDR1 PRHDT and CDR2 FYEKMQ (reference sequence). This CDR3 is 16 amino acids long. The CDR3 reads CASSLGGRSSGNTIYF. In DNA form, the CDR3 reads TGTGCCAGCAGCTTAGGTGGCCGTAGCTCTGGAAACACCATATATTTT.

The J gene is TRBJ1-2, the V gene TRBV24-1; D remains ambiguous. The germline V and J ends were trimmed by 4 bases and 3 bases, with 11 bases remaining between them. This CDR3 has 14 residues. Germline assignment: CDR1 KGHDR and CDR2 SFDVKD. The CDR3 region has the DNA TGTGCCACCAGTGAGGGAGGGAGGGACTATGGCTACACCTTC. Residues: CATSEGGRDYGYTF.

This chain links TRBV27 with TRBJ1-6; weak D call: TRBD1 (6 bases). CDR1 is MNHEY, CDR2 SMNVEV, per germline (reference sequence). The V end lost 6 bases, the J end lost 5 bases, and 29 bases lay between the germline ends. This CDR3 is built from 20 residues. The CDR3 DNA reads TGTGCCAGCAGCCCGACTCACAGGGCGTGGAGGGACCCCCATAATTCACCCCTCCACTTT. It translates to CASSPTHRAWRDPHNSPLHF.

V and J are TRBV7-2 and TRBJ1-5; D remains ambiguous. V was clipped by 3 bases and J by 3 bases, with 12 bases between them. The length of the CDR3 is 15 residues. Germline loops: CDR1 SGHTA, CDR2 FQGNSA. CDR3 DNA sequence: TGTGCCAGCAGCTTCAGCGACAACTCCAATCAGCCCCAGCATTTT. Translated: CASSFSDNSNQPQHF.

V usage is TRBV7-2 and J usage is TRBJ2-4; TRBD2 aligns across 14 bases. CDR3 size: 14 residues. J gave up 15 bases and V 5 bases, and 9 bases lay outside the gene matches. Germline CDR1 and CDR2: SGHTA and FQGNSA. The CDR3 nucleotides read TGTGCCAGCAGCCAAGAGGGGACTAGCGGGAGTTTGTACTTC. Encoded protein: CASSQEGTSGSLYF.

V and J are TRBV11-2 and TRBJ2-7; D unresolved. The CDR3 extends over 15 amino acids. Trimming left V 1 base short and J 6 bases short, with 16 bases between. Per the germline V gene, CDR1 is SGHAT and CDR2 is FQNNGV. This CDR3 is CASSLGFAAVVEQYF. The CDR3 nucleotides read TGTGCCAGCAGCTTAGGATTTGCGGCTGTCGTCGAGCAGTACTTC.

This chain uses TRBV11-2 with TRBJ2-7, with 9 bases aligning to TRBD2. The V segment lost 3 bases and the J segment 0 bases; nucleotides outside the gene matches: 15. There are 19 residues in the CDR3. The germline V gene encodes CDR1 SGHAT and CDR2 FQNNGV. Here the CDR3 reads CASSFPGGSGGTLSYEQYF. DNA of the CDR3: TGTGCCAGCAGCTTTCCGGGTGGGAGCGGGGGGACGCTCTCCTACGAGCAGTACTTC.

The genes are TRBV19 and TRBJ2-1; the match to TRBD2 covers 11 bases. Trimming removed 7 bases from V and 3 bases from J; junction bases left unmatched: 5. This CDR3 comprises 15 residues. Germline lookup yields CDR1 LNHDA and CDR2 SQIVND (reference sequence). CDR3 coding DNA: TGTGCCAGTATACCGCTAGCGGGAGGCTACAATGAGCAGTTCTTC. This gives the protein CASIPLAGGYNEQFF.

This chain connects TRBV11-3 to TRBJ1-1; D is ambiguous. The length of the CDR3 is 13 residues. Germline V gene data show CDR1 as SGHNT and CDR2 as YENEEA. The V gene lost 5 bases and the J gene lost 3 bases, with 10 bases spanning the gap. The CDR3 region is CASSTNRDTEAFF. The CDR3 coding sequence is TGTGCCAGCAGCACCAACCGGGACACTGAAGCTTTCTTT.

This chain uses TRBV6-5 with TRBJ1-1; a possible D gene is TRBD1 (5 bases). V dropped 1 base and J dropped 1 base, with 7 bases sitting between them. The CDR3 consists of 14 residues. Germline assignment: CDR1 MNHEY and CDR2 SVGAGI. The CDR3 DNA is TGTGCCAGCAGTTACTTGGACAAGAACACTGAAGCTTTCTTT. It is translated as CASSYLDKNTEAFF.

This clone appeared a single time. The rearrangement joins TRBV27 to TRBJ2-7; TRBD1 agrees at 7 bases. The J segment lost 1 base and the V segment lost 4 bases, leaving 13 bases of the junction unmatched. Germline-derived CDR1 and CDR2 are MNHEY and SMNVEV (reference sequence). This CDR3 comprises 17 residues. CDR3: CASSSRVTGTLSYEQYF. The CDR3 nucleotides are TGTGCCAGCAGTTCCCGCGTGACAGGGACCTTATCCTACGAGCAGTACTTC.

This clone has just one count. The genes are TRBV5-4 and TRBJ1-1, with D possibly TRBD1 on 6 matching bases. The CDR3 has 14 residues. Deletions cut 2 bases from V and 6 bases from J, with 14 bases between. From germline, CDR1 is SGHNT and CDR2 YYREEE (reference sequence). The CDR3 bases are TGTGCCAGCAGCTTTAAGGGGGGGAAGTCTGAAGCTTTCTTT. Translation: CASSFKGGKSEAFF.